This passage covers 28 T cell receptor beta chains from one sample sequenced in a study of T-cell memory formation after mild COVID-19. TCRdb analysed the 5' RACE reads with MiXCR anew, one entry per CDR3 protein. The sample includes roughly 600,000 distinct CDR3 sequences, roughly 17% seen only once; the top ten take 9.5% to 15%. The sequenced sample was PBMCs or a T cell subset sorted from them (not recorded which). These receptors were collected from an adult woman who had mild COVID-19 (a few samples of this study predate the infection). Cell type and time point are not known.

This clonotype was detected only a few times. The chain combines TRBV30 with TRBJ1-4; 7 positions agree with TRBD1. Trimming at V came to 3 bases and at J to 7 bases, leaving 14 bases not matched to a gene. There are 16 residues in the CDR3. Germline CDR1 reads GTSNPN; CDR2 reads SVGIG (reference sequence). The CDR3 reads CAWSPGQRTRGEKLFF. In DNA, the CDR3 is TGTGCCTGGAGCCCGGGACAGCGGACCCGGGGTGAAAAACTGTTTTTT.

The chain uses TRBV6-5 and TRBJ2-1; 7 bases match TRBD1. Trimming at V came to 5 bases and at J to 6 bases, leaving 10 bases not matched to a gene. The CDR3 is 15 residues long. CDR1 is MNHEY and CDR2 is SVGAGI in the germline V gene. CDR3: CASSIDRAQTNEQFF. The CDR3 region has the DNA TGTGCCAGCAGTATAGACAGGGCTCAAACCAATGAGCAGTTCTTC.

V usage is TRBV30 and J usage is TRBJ2-2; D may be TRBD1 or TRBD2 (7 bases each). The germline gives CDR1 GTSNPN, CDR2 SVGIG (reference sequence). Trimming stripped 1 base from V and 4 bases from J, with 13 bases between. The CDR3 contains 15 residues. The CDR3 coding sequence is TGTGCCTGGAGTGGGCTCAGGGGGGGCACCGGGGAGCTGTTTTTT. Translating it yields CAWSGLRGGTGELFF.

This clonotype was recorded a few times. This chain connects TRBV5-1 to TRBJ2-1; 15 nucleotides agree with TRBD2. The V and J ends lost 1 base and 0 bases, in that order; junction bases with no gene match: 8. Germline V CDR1 and CDR2: SGHRS, YFSETQ. The CDR3 extends over 20 amino acids. The chain's CDR3 is CASSLPKGLAGGSSYNEQFF. The CDR3 bases are TGCGCCAGCAGCTTGCCGAAGGGACTAGCGGGGGGTTCCTCCTACAATGAGCAGTTCTTC.

This chain links TRBV20-1 with TRBJ1-1, with 10 bases identical to TRBD1. Germline V gene data show CDR1 as DFQATT and CDR2 as SNEGSKA (reference sequence). The CDR3 has 13 amino acids. J was trimmed by 3 bases and V by 3 bases; bases with no gene match: 1. The CDR3 DNA reads TGCAGTGCTAGGGGACAGGGGCACACTGAAGCTTTCTTT. This encodes CSARGQGHTEAFF.

This clonotype appeared a few times. This chain uses TRBV5-1 with TRBJ2-2, with D hard to call. This CDR3 comprises 16 residues. The V end lost 4 bases, the J end lost 3 bases, and 16 bases lay between the germline ends. Germline V gene lookup returns CDR1 SGHRS and CDR2 YFSETQ. The CDR3: CASSRTVGADTGELFF. In nucleotides, the CDR3 is TGCGCCAGCAGCCGGACCGTCGGTGCGGACACCGGGGAGCTGTTTTTT.

In its sample, this clonotype was seen once. The chain employs TRBV19 and TRBJ1-2; TRBD1 is a possible D gene (5 bases). Germline V gives CDR1 LNHDA, CDR2 SQIVND (reference sequence). The CDR3 is 14 amino acids. V was pared by 3 bases and J by 2 bases, with 10 bases between. Here the CDR3 DNA reads TGTGCCAGTAGTATTACCGACAGAAACTATGGCTACACCTTC. It is translated as CASSITDRNYGYTF. The variable domain in full, completed from reference TRBV19 and TRBJ1-2, reads DGGITQSPKYLFRKEGQNVTLSCEQNLNHDAMYWYRQDPGQGLRLIYYSQIVNDFQKGDIAEGYSVSREKKESFPLTVTSAQKNPTAFYLCASSITDRNYGYTFGSGTRLTVV.

In this sample, this clonotype turned up a few times. The chain couples TRBV7-9 to TRBJ2-3; 13 bases are shared with TRBD2. V was pared by 0 bases and J by 3 bases, with 3 bases of the junction left unmatched. The CDR3 covers 17 residues. The V gene's germline CDR1 is SEHNR and CDR2 FQNEAQ (reference sequence). The chain's CDR3 is CASSLAELAGGTDTQYF. DNA of the CDR3: TGTGCCAGCAGCTTAGCCGAACTAGCGGGAGGGACAGATACGCAGTATTTT.

This clonotype was found once. The chain has TRBV19 and TRBJ2-7; TRBD2 matches 10 bases. The trim removed 1 base at V and 4 bases at J, leaving 13 bases unmatched. The CDR3 spans 18 residues. The germline CDR1 and CDR2 sequences are LNHDA and SQIVND (reference sequence). CDR3 sequence (DNA): TGTGCCAGTAGTATAGGGACGGGGCTAGCGGGAGCCCGATACGAGCAGTACTTC. Translation: CASSIGTGLAGARYEQYF.

The chain employs TRBV6-5 and TRBJ1-2; tentative D call: TRBD1 (5 bases). In germline, CDR1 is MNHEY, CDR2 SVGAGI. Trimming shortened V by 5 bases and J by 4 bases, and 14 bases separated the two germline ends. The CDR3 covers 14 residues. The CDR3 here is CASSPNPGSYGYTF. CDR3 DNA sequence: TGTGCCAGCAGTCCTAACCCAGGGAGCTATGGCTACACCTTC.

The rearrangement uses TRBV27 and TRBJ2-5, with 7 bases aligning to TRBD1. The length of the CDR3 is 13 residues. V gave up 5 bases and J gave up 6 bases; unmatched junction bases: 6. CDR1 is MNHEY and CDR2 is SMNVEV in the germline V gene (reference sequence). CDR3 bases: TGTGCCAGCAGTCAAATACAGGGGAAGACCCAGTACTTC. This sequence encodes CASSQIQGKTQYF.

The chain links TRBV7-6 to TRBJ2-3, with D possibly called TRBD1 or TRBD2 (5 bases each). The CDR3 extends over 16 amino acids. The V end lost 4 bases, the J end lost 0 bases, and 14 bases lay between the germline ends. Germline V gives CDR1 SGHVS, CDR2 FNYEAQ. Here the CDR3 reads CASSSPRGSSTDTQYF. Here the CDR3 DNA reads TGTGCCAGCAGCTCCCCGAGGGGCTCTAGCACAGATACGCAGTATTTT.

This clonotype was seen a few times. The gene calls are TRBV5-1 and TRBJ1-1, with D unresolved. The germline V and J ends were trimmed by 4 bases and 0 bases, with 16 bases remaining between them. CDR1 is SGHRS and CDR2 is YFSETQ in the germline V gene. The CDR3 is 16 residues long. CDR3 amino acids: CASSPDILPLNTEAFF. In DNA form, the CDR3 reads TGCGCCAGCAGCCCGGATATCCTTCCCCTGAACACTGAAGCTTTCTTT.

CDR3 bases: TGTGCCAGCAGTCCACAGGTGGGAAAATACAATGAGCAGTTCTTC. Translating it yields CASSPQVGKYNEQFF. V gene TRBV14 combines with J gene TRBJ2-1, with D possibly matching TRBD1 (5 bases). The germline V gene has CDR1 SGHDN and CDR2 FVKESK. V was cut by 6 bases and J by 4 bases, with 16 bases left in between. There are 15 residues in the CDR3.

A few counts support this clonotype. The rearrangement uses TRBV7-2 and TRBJ1-1; 9 nucleotides align to TRBD1. Trimming took 5 bases from V and 4 from J; bases not matched to a gene: 5. This CDR3 is built from 14 residues. Germline CDR1 SGHTA, CDR2 FQGNSA. CDR3 region: CASSAGQGTTEAFF. Here the CDR3 DNA reads TGTGCCAGCAGCGCTGGACAGGGGACCACTGAAGCTTTCTTT.

This clonotype was seen a handful of times. The chain combines TRBV29-1 with TRBJ1-1; tentatively, D is TRBD1 (5 bases). CDR1 is SQVTM and CDR2 is ANQGSEA in the germline V gene. CDR3 length equals 12 residues. The germline V and J ends were trimmed by 7 bases and 3 bases, with 12 bases remaining between them. The CDR3 region is CSGGGRDTEAFF. The DNA of the CDR3 is TGCAGCGGCGGGGGAAGGGACACTGAAGCTTTCTTT. Full variable domain (outside the CDR3, taken from reference TRBV29-1 and TRBJ1-1): SAVISQKPSRDICQRGTSLTIQCQVDSQVTMMFWYRQQPGQSLTLIATANQGSEATYESGFVIDKFPISRPNLTFSTLTVSNMSPEDSSIYLCSGGGRDTEAFFGQGTRLTVV.

The J gene is TRBJ2-7, the V gene TRBV12-3 or TRBV12-4, with unresolved D. The CDR3 consists of 15 residues. Trimming left V 0 bases short and J 2 bases short, with 11 bases between. CDR3 amino acids: CASSLAGQRAYEQYF. DNA of the CDR3: TGTGCCAGCAGTTTAGCAGGTCAACGAGCCTACGAGCAGTACTTC.

The chain recombines TRBV12-3 or TRBV12-4 with TRBJ1-6; 9 nucleotides line up with TRBD1. The CDR3 extends over 14 amino acids. The ends lost 3 bases at V and 12 bases at J; junction bases unmatched: 6. This chain's CDR3 is CASSFLDRGEPLHF. CDR3 nucleotides: TGTGCCAGCAGTTTTTTGGACAGGGGTGAACCCCTCCACTTT.

The table lists this clonotype with many counts. The chain carries TRBV7-9 and TRBJ1-5; D is unresolved. This CDR3 is 13 amino acids long. Germline V lookup: CDR1 SEHNR, CDR2 FQNEAQ (reference sequence). Trimming removed 5 bases at V and 0 bases at J, with 5 bases between. This CDR3 reads CASSPYSNQPQHF. DNA for the CDR3: TGTGCCAGCAGCCCCTATAGCAATCAGCCCCAGCATTTT.

V usage is TRBV7-9 and J usage is TRBJ1-1; 8 bases agree with TRBD1. The CDR3 sequence is 15 residues long. Germline values: CDR1 SEHNR, CDR2 FQNEAQ (reference sequence). V lost 5 bases to trimming and J lost 1 base; unmatched junction nucleotides: 6. CDR3 sequence (DNA): TGTGCCAGCAGCGTCCGACAGGGGCAGAACACTGAAGCTTTCTTT. It specifies CASSVRQGQNTEAFF.

This clonotype was counted only a few times. This chain connects TRBV7-2 to TRBJ2-2, with D perhaps TRBD2 (6 bases). The CDR3 loop spans 14 amino acids. CDR1 and CDR2 from the germline V gene are SGHTA and FQGNSA. V was trimmed by 4 bases and J by 3 bases, leaving 9 bases between them. In nucleotides, the CDR3 is TGTGCCAGCAGCTCCCGGGACTACACCGGGGAGCTGTTTTTT. Its protein is CASSSRDYTGELFF.

This clonotype appeared once. This chain links TRBV12-3 or TRBV12-4 with TRBJ2-1, with 7 bases aligning to TRBD2. The CDR3 runs 15 residues. V shed 8 bases and J 2 bases; nucleotides not matched to a gene: 9. This CDR3 is CASSGGRGPYNEQFF. CDR3 in DNA: TGTGCCAGCTCCGGCGGGAGAGGTCCCTACAATGAGCAGTTCTTC.

This clonotype turned up a few times. V and J are TRBV7-9 and TRBJ2-7; D is possibly TRBD1 (6 bases). The V gene's germline CDR1 is SEHNR and CDR2 FQNEAQ (reference sequence). The length of the CDR3 is 16 residues. The V end lost 4 bases, the J end lost 4 bases, and 20 bases lay between the germline ends. CDR3 bases: TGTGCCAGCAGCTCCCCTCAGGGGCGTAGGGTTTACGAGCAGTACTTC. Encoded protein: CASSSPQGRRVYEQYF.

This clonotype turned up a few times. The chain has TRBV7-9 and TRBJ2-7; D not certain. V was clipped by 1 base and J by 4 bases, with 11 bases between them. Germline-derived CDR1 and CDR2 are SEHNR and FQNEAQ (reference sequence). The CDR3 spans 14 residues. The CDR3 nucleotides read TGTGCCAGCAGCTTAGGGATGCTGACTTACGAGCAGTACTTC. It specifies CASSLGMLTYEQYF.

This sequence joins TRBV5-1 and TRBJ2-5; tentatively, D is TRBD1 or TRBD2 (5 bases each). This CDR3 spans 14 amino acids. Germline assignment: CDR1 SGHRS and CDR2 YFSETQ. V was trimmed by 0 bases and J by 5 bases, leaving 11 bases between them. The CDR3, as DNA: TGCGCCAGCAGCTTGGGAGGGGTTGGGGAGACCCAGTACTTC. This gives the protein CASSLGGVGETQYF.

This clonotype was detected only a few times. The rearrangement links TRBV29-1 to TRBJ2-7; 8 nucleotides line up with TRBD2. Germline CDR1 SQVTM, CDR2 ANQGSEA. CDR3 size: 13 residues. Germline trimming cut 7 bases from V and 7 bases from J; bases unmatched to any gene: 12. The CDR3 is CSAEGTRTDEQYF. The CDR3 nucleotides are TGCAGCGCAGAAGGGACTAGAACGGATGAGCAGTACTTC.

V and J are TRBV7-3 and TRBJ2-6, with TRBD1 identical over 9 bases. Germline CDR1 is SGHTA and CDR2 is FQGTGA. CDR3 size: 20 residues. The V gene end was trimmed by 5 bases and the J gene end by 2 bases; junction bases not matched to a gene: 16. The CDR3 nucleotides are TGTGCCAGCAGCCCAATATCCCTGACCGGGACAGGGACTGGGGCCAACGTCCTGACTTTC. It encodes CASSPISLTGTGTGANVLTF.

The rearrangement links TRBV29-1 to TRBJ2-3; D not resolved. CDR3 length: 11 residues. Germline-derived CDR1 and CDR2 are SQVTM and ANQGSEA. V was trimmed by 7 bases and J by 7 bases, leaving 12 bases between them. CDR3 nucleotides: TGCAGCGCCTTGAAGGGTCATACGCAGTATTTT. As protein: CSALKGHTQYF.